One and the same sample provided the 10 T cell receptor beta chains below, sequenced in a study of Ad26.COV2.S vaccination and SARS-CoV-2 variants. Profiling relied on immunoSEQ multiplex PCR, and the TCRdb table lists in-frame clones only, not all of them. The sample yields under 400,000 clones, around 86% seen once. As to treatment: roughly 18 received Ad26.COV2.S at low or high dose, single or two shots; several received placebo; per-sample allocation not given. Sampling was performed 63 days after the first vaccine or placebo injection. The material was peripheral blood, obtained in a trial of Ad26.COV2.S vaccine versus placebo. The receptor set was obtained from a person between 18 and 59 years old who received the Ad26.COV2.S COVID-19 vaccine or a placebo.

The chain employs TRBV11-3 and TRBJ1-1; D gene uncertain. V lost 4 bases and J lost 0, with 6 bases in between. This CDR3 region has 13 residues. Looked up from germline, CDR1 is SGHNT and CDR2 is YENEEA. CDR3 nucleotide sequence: TGTGCCAGCAGCTCCGAAATGAACACTGAAGCTTTCTTT. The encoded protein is CASSSEMNTEAFF.

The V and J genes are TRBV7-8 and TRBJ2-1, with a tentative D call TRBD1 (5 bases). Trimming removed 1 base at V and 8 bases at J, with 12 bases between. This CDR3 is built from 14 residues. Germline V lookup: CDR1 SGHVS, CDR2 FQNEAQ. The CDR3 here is CASSLVGRAYEQFF. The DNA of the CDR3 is TGTGCCAGCAGCTTAGTAGGCAGGGCCTATGAGCAGTTCTTC.

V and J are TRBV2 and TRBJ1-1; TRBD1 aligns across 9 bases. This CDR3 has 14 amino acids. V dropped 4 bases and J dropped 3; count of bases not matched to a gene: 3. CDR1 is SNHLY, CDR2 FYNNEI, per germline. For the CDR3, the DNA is TGTGCCAGCAGTGTGGACAGGGGTGACACTGAAGCTTTCTTT. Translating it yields CASSVDRGDTEAFF.

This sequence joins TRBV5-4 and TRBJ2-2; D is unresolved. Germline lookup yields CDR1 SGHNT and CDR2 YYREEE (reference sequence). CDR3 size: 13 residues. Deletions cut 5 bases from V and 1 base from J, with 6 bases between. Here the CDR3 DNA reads TGTGCCAGCAGGGTGGAGAACACCGGGGAGCTGTTTTTT. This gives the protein CASRVENTGELFF.

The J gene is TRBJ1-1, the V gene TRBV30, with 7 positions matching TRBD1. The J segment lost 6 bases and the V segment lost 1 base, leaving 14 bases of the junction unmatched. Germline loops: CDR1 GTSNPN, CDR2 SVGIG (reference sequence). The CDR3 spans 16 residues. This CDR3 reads CAWSGENRGVSSEAFF. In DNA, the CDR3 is TGTGCCTGGAGTGGAGAGAACAGGGGAGTTTCATCTGAAGCTTTCTTT.

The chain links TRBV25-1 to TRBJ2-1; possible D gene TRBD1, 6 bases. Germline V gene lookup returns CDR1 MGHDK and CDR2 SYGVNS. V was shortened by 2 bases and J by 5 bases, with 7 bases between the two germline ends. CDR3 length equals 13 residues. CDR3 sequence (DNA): TGTGCCAGCAGTGAAGGGGGCCACAATGAGCAGTTCTTC. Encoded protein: CASSEGGHNEQFF.

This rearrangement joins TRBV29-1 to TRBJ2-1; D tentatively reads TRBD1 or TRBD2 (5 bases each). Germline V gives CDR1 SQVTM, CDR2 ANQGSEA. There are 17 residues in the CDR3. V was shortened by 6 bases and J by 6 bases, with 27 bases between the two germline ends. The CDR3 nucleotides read TGCAGCGTACCCAGTCCTTACGGGACCTACGGCTCCAATGAGCAGTTCTTC. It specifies CSVPSPYGTYGSNEQFF.

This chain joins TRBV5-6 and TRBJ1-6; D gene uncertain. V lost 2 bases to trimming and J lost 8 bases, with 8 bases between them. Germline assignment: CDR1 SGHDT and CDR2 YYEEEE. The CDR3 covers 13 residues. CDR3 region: CASSFGSDSPLHF. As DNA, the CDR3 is TGTGCCAGCAGCTTTGGCAGCGATTCACCCCTCCACTTT. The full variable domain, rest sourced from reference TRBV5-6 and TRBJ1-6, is DAGVTQSPTHLIKTRGQQVTLRCSPKSGHDTVSWYQQALGQGPQFIFQYYEEEERQRGNFPDRFSGHQFPNYSSELNVNALLLGDSALYLCASSFGSDSPLHFGNGTRLTVT.

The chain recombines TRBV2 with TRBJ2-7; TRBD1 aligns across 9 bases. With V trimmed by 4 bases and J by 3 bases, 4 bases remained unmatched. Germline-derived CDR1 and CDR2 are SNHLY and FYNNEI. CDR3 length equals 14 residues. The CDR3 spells CASSVQGAGYEQYF. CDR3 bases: TGTGCCAGCAGTGTACAGGGGGCTGGCTACGAGCAGTACTTC.

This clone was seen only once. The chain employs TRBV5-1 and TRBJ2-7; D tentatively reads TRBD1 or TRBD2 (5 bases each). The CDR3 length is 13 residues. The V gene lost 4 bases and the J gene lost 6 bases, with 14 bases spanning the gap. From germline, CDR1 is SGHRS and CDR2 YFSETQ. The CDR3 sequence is CASSMDGAREQYF. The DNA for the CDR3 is TGCGCCAGCAGCATGGACGGGGCCCGCGAGCAGTACTTC.